A selection of T cell receptor beta chains follows, all from one sample in a study of beta chain features in type 1 diabetes. Measured with immunoSEQ multiplex PCR; TCRdb has only the in-frame clones, and not every one. The profile covers 250,000 to 350,000 clones, with around 13% appearing a single time and 5.5% to 7.5% taken by the ten largest. Sample: central memory CD4+ T cells from blood. Receptors originate from a man aged 25 to 40 in good health. CDR3s include the opening cysteine and the closing phenylalanine or tryptophan. The order of the fields is D gene, J gene, V gene, clone size, CDR3 protein, CDR3 DNA. The D gene is left open where the match is weak. Clone size is stated in some rows and not others, as once, few, many or a class when expanded.

D gene: NA; J gene: TRBJ2-3; V gene: TRBV11-3; clone size: NA; CDR3 protein: CASSLSETVQYF; CDR3 DNA: TGTGCCAGCAGCTTATCGGAGACAGTGCAGTATTTT
D gene: TRBD1; J gene: TRBJ2-7; V gene: TRBV27; clone size: NA; CDR3 protein: CASSATGTDSYEQYF; CDR3 DNA: TGTGCCAGCAGTGCCACCGGGACAGACTCCTACGAGCAGTACTTC
D gene: NA; J gene: TRBJ2-3; V gene: TRBV5-6; clone size: few; CDR3 protein: CASSSGLSSTDTQYF; CDR3 DNA: TGTGCCAGCAGCTCCGGACTGTCTAGCACAGATACGCAGTATTTT
D gene: TRBD2; J gene: TRBJ2-1; V gene: TRBV10-2; clone size: NA; CDR3 protein: CASSPSGRNNEQFF; CDR3 DNA: TGCGCCAGCAGTCCGAGCGGGAGGAACAATGAGCAGTTCTTC
D gene: TRBD1; J gene: TRBJ1-2; V gene: TRBV7-2; clone size: many; CDR3 protein: CASSPNTGQGLYGYTF; CDR3 DNA: TGTGCCAGCAGCCCAAATACGGGACAGGGCTTATATGGCTACACCTTC
D gene: NA; J gene: TRBJ1-2; V gene: TRBV4-3; clone size: NA; CDR3 protein: CASSQVRERGYTF; CDR3 DNA: TGCGCCAGCAGCCAAGTACGGGAGCGAGGCTACACCTTC
D gene: TRBD1; J gene: TRBJ2-5; V gene: TRBV7-2; clone size: few; CDR3 protein: CASSPETGAETQYF; CDR3 DNA: TGTGCCAGCAGCCCAGAGACAGGGGCCGAGACCCAGTACTTC
D gene: NA; J gene: TRBJ1-2; V gene: TRBV15; clone size: NA; CDR3 protein: CATSRDRYGYTF; CDR3 DNA: TGTGCCACCAGCAGAGATAGGTATGGCTACACCTTC
D gene: NA; J gene: TRBJ2-5; V gene: TRBV5-1; clone size: few; CDR3 protein: CASSLDFGRQETQYF; CDR3 DNA: TGCGCCAGCAGCTTGGATTTTGGGAGGCAAGAGACCCAGTACTTC
D gene: NA; J gene: TRBJ1-3; V gene: TRBV4-3; clone size: few; CDR3 protein: CASSQDGPPGKQNTIYF; CDR3 DNA: TGCGCCAGCAGCCAAGATGGACCGCCGGGAAAACAGAACACCATATATTTT
D gene: TRBD2; J gene: TRBJ2-2; V gene: TRBV9; clone size: NA; CDR3 protein: CASSVGSGLGSTGELFF; CDR3 DNA: TGTGCCAGCAGCGTAGGATCGGGACTAGGGTCGACCGGGGAGCTGTTTTTT
D gene: TRBD1; J gene: TRBJ2-1; V gene: TRBV5-1; clone size: NA; CDR3 protein: CASEAGQGSYNEQFF; CDR3 DNA: TGCGCCAGCGAGGCTGGACAGGGGTCCTACAATGAGCAGTTCTTC
D gene: NA; J gene: TRBJ2-1; V gene: TRBV16; clone size: many; CDR3 protein: CASSPQGYNEQFF; CDR3 DNA: TGTGCCAGCAGCCCCCAGGGTTACAATGAGCAGTTCTTC
D gene: NA; J gene: TRBJ1-1; V gene: TRBV30; clone size: NA; CDR3 protein: CAWSGYTEAFF; CDR3 DNA: TGTGCCTGGAGTGGGTACACTGAAGCTTTCTTT
D gene: TRBD1; J gene: TRBJ2-3; V gene: TRBV4-3; clone size: NA; CDR3 protein: CASSQRWDRVSDTQYF; CDR3 DNA: TGCGCCAGCAGCCAAAGATGGGACAGGGTGTCAGATACGCAGTATTTT
D gene: NA; J gene: TRBJ2-1; V gene: TRBV19; clone size: few; CDR3 protein: CASSDRLGLALYNEQFF; CDR3 DNA: TGTGCCAGTAGTGACCGACTCGGATTGGCCCTCTACAATGAGCAGTTCTTC
D gene: NA; J gene: TRBJ2-1; V gene: TRBV7-7; clone size: few; CDR3 protein: CASSLAPGSRFGEQFF; CDR3 DNA: TGTGCTAGCAGCTTAGCCCCGGGGTCGAGGTTTGGTGAGCAGTTCTTC
D gene: TRBD2; J gene: TRBJ2-3; V gene: TRBV15; clone size: few; CDR3 protein: CATSRETPGLGTDTQYF; CDR3 DNA: TGTGCCACCAGCAGAGAGACCCCGGGACTAGGAACAGATACGCAGTATTTT
D gene: TRBD1; J gene: TRBJ1-2; V gene: TRBV5-6; clone size: NA; CDR3 protein: CASTVGTEYGYTF; CDR3 DNA: TGTGCCAGCACCGTCGGGACAGAATATGGCTACACCTTC
D gene: TRBD2; J gene: TRBJ2-5; V gene: TRBV13; clone size: NA; CDR3 protein: CASRDTSGQETQYF; CDR3 DNA: TGTGCCAGCAGGGACACTAGCGGACAAGAGACCCAGTACTTC
D gene: NA; J gene: TRBJ1-5; V gene: TRBV10-2; clone size: few; CDR3 protein: CASSDLRADQPQHF; CDR3 DNA: TGCGCCAGCAGTGATCTAAGAGCGGATCAGCCCCAGCATTTT
D gene: TRBD1; J gene: TRBJ1-5; V gene: TRBV4-3; clone size: few; CDR3 protein: CASSRDRGYEPQHF; CDR3 DNA: TGCGCCAGCAGCCGGGACAGGGGGTACGAACCCCAGCATTTT
D gene: TRBD2; J gene: TRBJ2-1; V gene: TRBV6-1; clone size: few; CDR3 protein: CASSPSGRTDNEQFF; CDR3 DNA: TGTGCCAGCAGTCCGAGCGGGAGGACGGACAATGAGCAGTTCTTC
D gene: NA; J gene: TRBJ2-3; V gene: TRBV7-2; clone size: few; CDR3 protein: CASTLGGARVDTQYF; CDR3 DNA: TGTGCCAGCACCCTGGGGGGGGCCAGGGTAGATACGCAGTATTTT
D gene: NA; J gene: TRBJ2-3; V gene: TRBV18; clone size: NA; CDR3 protein: CASSPSRDSTDTQYF; CDR3 DNA: TGTGCCAGCTCACCATCCAGGGATAGCACAGATACGCAGTATTTT
D gene: TRBD1; J gene: TRBJ2-7; V gene: TRBV2; clone size: few; CDR3 protein: CASCGTGLSEQYF; CDR3 DNA: TGTGCCAGCTGCGGGACAGGGCTCTCCGAGCAGTACTTC
D gene: NA; J gene: TRBJ2-1; V gene: TRBV7-9; clone size: few; CDR3 protein: CASSPGTINEQFF; CDR3 DNA: TGTGCCAGCAGCCCCGGGACGATTAATGAGCAGTTCTTC
D gene: TRBD1; J gene: TRBJ1-2; V gene: TRBV11-2; clone size: few; CDR3 protein: CASSLGRGLIYGYTF; CDR3 DNA: TGTGCCAGCAGCTTGGGCAGGGGGTTAATCTATGGCTACACCTTC
D gene: NA; J gene: TRBJ1-1; V gene: TRBV30; clone size: NA; CDR3 protein: CAWSGGRGDTEAFF; CDR3 DNA: TGTGCCTGGAGTGGGGGCCGGGGGGACACTGAAGCTTTCTTT
D gene: NA; J gene: TRBJ1-1; V gene: TRBV5-8; clone size: few; CDR3 protein: CASSNPGTSNTEAFF; CDR3 DNA: TGTGCCAGCAGCAACCCCGGGACAAGTAACACTGAAGCTTTCTTT
D gene: NA; J gene: TRBJ2-3; V gene: TRBV18; clone size: NA; CDR3 protein: CASSPLRDTQYF; CDR3 DNA: TGTGCCAGCTCACCACTGCGGGATACGCAGTATTTT
D gene: TRBD2; J gene: TRBJ2-1; V gene: TRBV5-4; clone size: few; CDR3 protein: CASSSRAGDSYNEQFF; CDR3 DNA: TGTGCCAGCAGCTCGCGGGCGGGGGACTCCTACAATGAGCAGTTCTTC
D gene: NA; J gene: TRBJ1-1; V gene: TRBV13; clone size: few; CDR3 protein: CASSLVRGVNTEAFF; CDR3 DNA: TGTGCCAGCAGCTTAGTGAGGGGAGTGAACACTGAAGCTTTCTTT
D gene: NA; J gene: TRBJ2-1; V gene: TRBV7-3; clone size: many; CDR3 protein: CASSLTSQGGEQFF; CDR3 DNA: TGTGCCAGCAGCTTAACTTCACAGGGTGGTGAGCAGTTCTTC
D gene: NA; J gene: TRBJ2-3; V gene: TRBV7-9; clone size: many; CDR3 protein: CASSSEEGLTQYF; CDR3 DNA: TGTGCCAGCAGCTCGGAGGAGGGGTTGACGCAGTATTTT
D gene: NA; J gene: TRBJ1-2; V gene: TRBV2; clone size: few; CDR3 protein: CASSIESGEGYTF; CDR3 DNA: TGTGCCAGCAGTATCGAATCTGGGGAAGGCTACACCTTC
D gene: NA; J gene: TRBJ2-3; V gene: TRBV7-8; clone size: NA; CDR3 protein: CASSAFATRDFKSTDTQYF; CDR3 DNA: TGTGCCAGCAGCGCTTTCGCGACCAGGGACTTCAAAAGCACAGATACGCAGTATTTT
D gene: NA; J gene: TRBJ2-7; V gene: TRBV18; clone size: many; CDR3 protein: CASSPDPAGGSGRSYEQYF; CDR3 DNA: TGTGCCAGCTCACCAGATCCTGCCGGGGGCAGCGGGCGCTCCTACGAGCAGTACTTC
D gene: TRBD1; J gene: TRBJ1-5; V gene: TRBV25-1; clone size: many; CDR3 protein: CASSAGTGGPSSNQPQHF; CDR3 DNA: TGTGCCAGCAGCGCGGGGACAGGGGGCCCTTCTAGCAATCAGCCCCAGCATTTT
D gene: NA; J gene: TRBJ1-2; V gene: TRBV11-2; clone size: NA; CDR3 protein: CASSLDSDIYYGYTF; CDR3 DNA: TGTGCCAGCAGCTTAGATTCTGACATATACTATGGCTACACCTTC
D gene: NA; J gene: TRBJ1-2; V gene: TRBV30; clone size: NA; CDR3 protein: CAWSVIRGLGYGYTF; CDR3 DNA: TGTGCCTGGAGTGTCATACGGGGGCTAGGCTATGGCTACACCTTC
D gene: NA; J gene: TRBJ2-2; V gene: TRBV9; clone size: few; CDR3 protein: CASSPGGNTGELFF; CDR3 DNA: TGTGCCAGCAGCCCCGGCGGCAACACCGGGGAGCTGTTTTTT
D gene: NA; J gene: TRBJ1-1; V gene: TRBV5-4; clone size: NA; CDR3 protein: CASSRALTEAFF; CDR3 DNA: TGTGCCAGCAGCCGCGCCCTCACTGAAGCTTTCTTT
D gene: NA; J gene: TRBJ1-1; V gene: TRBV5-1; clone size: NA; CDR3 protein: CASSLDRVTEAFF; CDR3 DNA: TGCGCCAGCAGCTTGGACAGGGTCACTGAAGCTTTCTTT
D gene: TRBD2; J gene: TRBJ2-1; V gene: TRBV2; clone size: few; CDR3 protein: CASNIGREGRFF; CDR3 DNA: TGTGCCAGCAATATCGGGCGGGAGGGCCGGTTCTTC